This is a list of T cell receptor beta chains from one sample in a study of immune characterization of retroperitoneal liposarcoma. TCRdb redid the calling of the PCR reads with MiXCR, one entry per CDR3 protein. The sample has fewer than 11,000 distinct CDR3 sequences, 25% to 30% seen once. The sample consisted of tumor tissue. The receptors shown here come from a male donor with retroperitoneal liposarcoma. Both conserved end residues are part of each CDR3. The order of the fields is CDR3 length, J gene, V gene, clone size, D gene, CDR3 protein, CDR3 DNA. The D gene is left open where the match is weak. Expanded clones are given a class, and other clones once, few, many or no size at all.

CDR3 length: 15
J gene: TRBJ2-1
V gene: TRBV6-1
clone size: -
D gene: TRBD1
CDR3 protein: CASSEYRDRPNEQFF
CDR3 DNA: TGTGCCAGCAGTGAGTACCGGGACAGACCTAATGAGCAGTTCTTC

CDR3 length: 14
J gene: TRBJ1-3
V gene: TRBV6-1
clone size: few
D gene: -
CDR3 protein: CASSEKWSGNTIYF
CDR3 DNA: TGTGCCAGCAGTGAAAAGTGGTCTGGAAACACCATATATTTT

CDR3 length: 16
J gene: TRBJ2-7
V gene: TRBV6-1
clone size: few
D gene: -
CDR3 protein: CASSFNDRQISYEQYF
CDR3 DNA: TGTGCCAGCAGTTTCAATGACAGACAGATTTCCTACGAGCAGTACTTC

CDR3 length: 18
J gene: TRBJ2-7
V gene: TRBV6-1
clone size: -
D gene: -
CDR3 protein: CARGTIYETGRLTYEQYF
CDR3 DNA: TGTGCCAGGGGAACCATTTACGAGACAGGACGACTTACCTACGAGCAGTACTTC

CDR3 length: 20
J gene: TRBJ2-7
V gene: TRBV6-1
clone size: medium-sized
D gene: TRBD2
CDR3 protein: CASSEVQSPSGGRTYNEQYF
CDR3 DNA: TGTGCCAGCAGTGAAGTTCAAAGCCCTAGCGGGGGACGTACCTACAATGAGCAGTACTTC

CDR3 length: 13
J gene: TRBJ2-4
V gene: TRBV27
clone size: -
D gene: -
CDR3 protein: CATSSGSKNIQYF
CDR3 DNA: TGTGCCACCTCATCAGGGAGTAAAAACATTCAGTACTTC

CDR3 length: 13
J gene: TRBJ2-1
V gene: TRBV27
clone size: many
D gene: TRBD2
CDR3 protein: CASSTGGSGEQFF
CDR3 DNA: TGTGCCAGCAGTACCGGGGGGTCTGGTGAGCAGTTCTTC

CDR3 length: 14
J gene: TRBJ2-7
V gene: TRBV12-3/TRBV12-4
clone size: many
D gene: -
CDR3 protein: CASSFQGGYYEQYF
CDR3 DNA: TGTGCCAGCAGTTTCCAGGGGGGTTACTACGAGCAGTACTTC

CDR3 length: 14
J gene: TRBJ2-5
V gene: TRBV24-1
clone size: -
D gene: -
CDR3 protein: CATSDPTARETQYF
CDR3 DNA: TGTGCCACCAGTGACCCGACGGCCCGGGAGACCCAGTACTTC

CDR3 length: 14
J gene: TRBJ2-2
V gene: TRBV6-1
clone size: -
D gene: TRBD2
CDR3 protein: CASALAGGGGELFF
CDR3 DNA: TGTGCCAGCGCATTAGCGGGAGGCGGCGGGGAGCTGTTTTTT

CDR3 length: 13
J gene: TRBJ1-2
V gene: TRBV28
clone size: -
D gene: -
CDR3 protein: CASSLGDIYGYTF
CDR3 DNA: TGTGCCAGCAGTTTGGGGGACATCTATGGCTACACCTTC

CDR3 length: 19
J gene: TRBJ2-1
V gene: TRBV7-2
clone size: medium-sized
D gene: TRBD1
CDR3 protein: CASSPLGQGAGPYYNEQFF
CDR3 DNA: TGTGCCAGCAGCCCCCTAGGACAGGGGGCTGGCCCTTACTACAATGAGCAGTTCTTC

CDR3 length: 16
J gene: TRBJ2-1
V gene: TRBV7-6
clone size: medium-sized
D gene: TRBD2
CDR3 protein: CASSPSGGSLSYEQFF
CDR3 DNA: TGTGCCAGCAGCCCAAGTGGCGGGAGTCTCTCCTACGAGCAGTTCTTC

CDR3 length: 15
J gene: TRBJ1-2
V gene: TRBV6-1
clone size: medium-sized
D gene: -
CDR3 protein: CASSEITLGAYGYTF
CDR3 DNA: TGTGCCAGCAGTGAGATAACACTCGGAGCCTATGGCTACACCTTC

CDR3 length: 17
J gene: TRBJ2-1
V gene: TRBV6-5
clone size: -
D gene: TRBD2
CDR3 protein: CASRAGTSGARREEQFF
CDR3 DNA: TGTGCCAGCCGGGCCGGGACTAGCGGGGCCAGGAGGGAGGAGCAGTTCTTC

CDR3 length: 15
J gene: TRBJ2-3
V gene: TRBV6-1
clone size: medium-sized
D gene: TRBD2
CDR3 protein: CASSLGLAGTDTQYF
CDR3 DNA: TGTGCCAGCAGTTTGGGACTAGCTGGCACAGATACGCAGTATTTT

CDR3 length: 16
J gene: TRBJ2-5
V gene: TRBV25-1
clone size: -
D gene: -
CDR3 protein: CASRVNSGTGQETQYF
CDR3 DNA: TGTGCCAGCAGAGTGAATAGCGGGACAGGGCAAGAGACCCAGTACTTC

CDR3 length: 14
J gene: TRBJ2-1
V gene: TRBV28
clone size: -
D gene: TRBD1
CDR3 protein: CASNPGQINNEQFF
CDR3 DNA: TGTGCCAGCAACCCGGGACAGATAAACAATGAGCAGTTCTTC

CDR3 length: 15
J gene: TRBJ2-1
V gene: TRBV12-3/TRBV12-4
clone size: -
D gene: TRBD2
CDR3 protein: CASSAGLAGNNEQFF
CDR3 DNA: TGTGCCAGCAGTGCGGGACTAGCGGGGAACAATGAGCAGTTCTTC

CDR3 length: 15
J gene: TRBJ2-1
V gene: TRBV11-3
clone size: -
D gene: TRBD2
CDR3 protein: CASSLDGLGDREQFF
CDR3 DNA: TGTGCCAGCAGCTTAGATGGACTAGGGGATAGGGAGCAGTTCTTC

CDR3 length: 17
J gene: TRBJ2-3
V gene: TRBV7-2
clone size: large
D gene: TRBD2
CDR3 protein: CASSLGVGGGVTDTQYF
CDR3 DNA: TGTGCCAGCAGCTTAGGGGTCGGCGGGGGGGTAACAGATACGCAGTATTTT

CDR3 length: 11
J gene: TRBJ2-7
V gene: TRBV6-1
clone size: medium-sized
D gene: -
CDR3 protein: CASSTWGEQYF
CDR3 DNA: TGTGCCAGCAGCACATGGGGCGAGCAGTACTTC

CDR3 length: 15
J gene: TRBJ2-2
V gene: TRBV27
clone size: -
D gene: TRBD1
CDR3 protein: CASRLDRVSTGELFF
CDR3 DNA: TGTGCCAGCAGACTCGACAGGGTTTCTACCGGGGAGCTGTTTTTT

CDR3 length: 15
J gene: TRBJ2-1
V gene: TRBV6-1
clone size: few
D gene: TRBD2
CDR3 protein: CASSRGGTSRNEQFF
CDR3 DNA: TGTGCCAGCAGCCGCGGGGGGACCAGTAGGAATGAGCAGTTCTTC

CDR3 length: 13
J gene: TRBJ2-1
V gene: TRBV6-8
clone size: once
D gene: -
CDR3 protein: CASSGTMRNEQFF
CDR3 DNA: TGTGCCAGCAGTGGAACCATGAGGAATGAGCAGTTCTTC

CDR3 length: 13
J gene: TRBJ2-7
V gene: TRBV6-1
clone size: medium-sized
D gene: -
CDR3 protein: CASSEGQLNEQYF
CDR3 DNA: TGTGCCAGCAGTGAAGGACAGTTAAATGAGCAGTACTTC

CDR3 length: 13
J gene: TRBJ2-2
V gene: TRBV6-1
clone size: few
D gene: -
CDR3 protein: CASKDSYTGELFF
CDR3 DNA: TGTGCCAGCAAAGACAGCTACACCGGGGAGCTGTTTTTT

CDR3 length: 13
J gene: TRBJ2-1
V gene: TRBV7-6
clone size: -
D gene: -
CDR3 protein: CASSSGGRGEQFF
CDR3 DNA: TGTGCTAGCAGCTCAGGGGGGCGCGGCGAGCAGTTCTTC

CDR3 length: 14
J gene: TRBJ2-1
V gene: TRBV7-2
clone size: -
D gene: -
CDR3 protein: CASSSRTFVYEQFF
CDR3 DNA: TGTGCCAGCAGCTCCAGAACATTCGTCTACGAGCAGTTCTTC

CDR3 length: 11
J gene: TRBJ2-5
V gene: TRBV6-1
clone size: -
D gene: -
CDR3 protein: CASRDYNEQYF
CDR3 DNA: TGTGCCAGCAGAGACTACAATGAGCAGTACTTC

CDR3 length: 15
J gene: TRBJ2-1
V gene: TRBV11-1
clone size: many
D gene: -
CDR3 protein: CASSLVWGPGNEQFF
CDR3 DNA: TGTGCCAGCAGCTTAGTATGGGGACCAGGCAATGAGCAGTTCTTC

CDR3 length: 14
J gene: TRBJ2-7
V gene: TRBV4-1
clone size: -
D gene: -
CDR3 protein: CASSQDRGSYEQYF
CDR3 DNA: TGCGCCAGCAGCCAAGACAGGGGATCCTACGAGCAGTACTTC

CDR3 length: 14
J gene: TRBJ1-5
V gene: TRBV6-1
clone size: -
D gene: TRBD1
CDR3 protein: CASTPDRGRQPQHF
CDR3 DNA: TGTGCCAGCACTCCCGACAGGGGGCGACAGCCCCAGCATTTT

CDR3 length: 15
J gene: TRBJ2-7
V gene: TRBV6-4
clone size: -
D gene: -
CDR3 protein: CASSDSIAGNNEQYF
CDR3 DNA: TGTGCCAGCAGTGACTCGATCGCGGGGAACAATGAGCAGTACTTC

CDR3 length: 12
J gene: TRBJ2-1
V gene: TRBV11-3
clone size: medium-sized
D gene: -
CDR3 protein: CASSITRNEQFF
CDR3 DNA: TGTGCCAGCAGCATTACTAGGAATGAGCAGTTCTTC

CDR3 length: 15
J gene: TRBJ2-1
V gene: TRBV6-1
clone size: many
D gene: TRBD1
CDR3 protein: CASKVGQGQPYEQFF
CDR3 DNA: TGTGCCAGCAAAGTCGGACAGGGACAACCTTACGAGCAGTTCTTC

CDR3 length: 13
J gene: TRBJ2-7
V gene: TRBV11-3
clone size: many
D gene: TRBD2
CDR3 protein: CASSLGTSSEQYF
CDR3 DNA: TGTGCCAGCAGCTTAGGGACTAGTTCCGAGCAGTACTTC

CDR3 length: 16
J gene: TRBJ2-5
V gene: TRBV6-1
clone size: many
D gene: TRBD2
CDR3 protein: CASSELAGGRQETQYF
CDR3 DNA: TGTGCCAGCAGTGAACTAGCGGGGGGGCGGCAAGAGACCCAGTACTTC

CDR3 length: 11
J gene: TRBJ2-3
V gene: TRBV25-1
clone size: many
D gene: -
CDR3 protein: CASSEWDTQYF
CDR3 DNA: TGTGCCAGCAGTGAATGGGATACGCAGTATTTT

CDR3 length: 11
J gene: TRBJ2-5
V gene: TRBV7-3
clone size: -
D gene: -
CDR3 protein: CASSLQETQYF
CDR3 DNA: TGTGCCAGCAGCCTCCAAGAGACCCAGTACTTC

CDR3 length: 14
J gene: TRBJ2-1
V gene: TRBV6-1
clone size: -
D gene: TRBD2
CDR3 protein: CASNVAGGYNEQFF
CDR3 DNA: TGTGCCAGCAACGTAGCGGGGGGGTACAATGAGCAGTTCTTC

CDR3 length: 15
J gene: TRBJ2-5
V gene: TRBV6-1
clone size: many
D gene: TRBD2
CDR3 protein: CASSDLSGGANEQYF
CDR3 DNA: TGTGCCAGCAGTGATTTGAGCGGGGGGGCCAATGAGCAGTACTTC

CDR3 length: 12
J gene: TRBJ2-5
V gene: TRBV6-1
clone size: many
D gene: -
CDR3 protein: CASSLYQETQYF
CDR3 DNA: TGTGCCAGCAGTCTCTATCAAGAGACCCAGTACTTC

CDR3 length: 15
J gene: TRBJ2-1
V gene: TRBV6-1
clone size: medium-sized
D gene: -
CDR3 protein: CASSEEGVLQETQFF
CDR3 DNA: TGTGCCAGCAGTGAAGAGGGAGTGCTGCAAGAGACCCAGTTCTTC

CDR3 length: 15
J gene: TRBJ1-1
V gene: TRBV7-8
clone size: few
D gene: -
CDR3 protein: CASSLGSRLYTEAFF
CDR3 DNA: TGTGCCAGCAGCTTAGGTTCCAGATTGTACACTGAAGCTTTCTTT